Below are 19 T cell receptor beta chains sequenced from a single sample in a study of cytomegalovirus exposure and HLA in healthy donors. Use of 60 Vbeta and 13 Jbeta primers characterized the PCR. Sequenced by immunoSEQ multiplex PCR; TCRdb stores in-frame clones only, minus some. The repertoire holds some 130,000 clones, around 74% seen once, with roughly 7.3% in the top ten. Sequencing used PBMCs. These receptors were taken from a male donor in good health and CMV-seronegative.

The count of this clone is one. J is TRBJ2-5 and V is TRBV11-3, with D perhaps matching TRBD1 (5 bases). The germline V gene has CDR1 SGHNT and CDR2 YENEEA. The V gene lost 4 bases and the J gene lost 2 bases, with 8 bases spanning the gap. The CDR3 consists of 13 residues. The CDR3 nucleotides are TGTGCCAGCAGCTCTACAGGACAAGAGACCCAGTACTTC. It yields the protein CASSSTGQETQYF. Drawing the rest from reference TRBV11-3 and TRBJ2-5, the complete variable domain is EAGVVQSPRYKIIEKKQPVAFWCNPISGHNTLYWYLQNLGQGPELLIRYENEEAVDDSQLPKDRFSAERLKGVDSTLKIQPAELGDSAVYLCASSSTGQETQYFGPGTRLLVL.

The V and J genes are TRBV5-1 and TRBJ1-2, with D tentatively TRBD1 (5 bases). Germline V gene sequence: CDR1 SGHRS, CDR2 YFSETQ. The CDR3 length is 16 residues. Trimming shortened V by 3 bases and J by 3 bases, and 18 bases separated the two germline ends. CDR3 sequence: CASSYTQGGDYYGYTF. CDR3 nucleotides: TGCGCCAGCAGCTATACTCAGGGAGGAGATTACTATGGCTACACCTTC.

The V and J genes are TRBV6-6 and TRBJ2-5; 10 bases align to TRBD1. Near its end, the DNA agrees better with TRBJ2-7, so the J call may be wrong. Per the germline V gene, CDR1 is MNHNY and CDR2 is SVGAGI (reference sequence). The CDR3 loop spans 15 amino acids. CDR3: CATTGTGVRGDEQYF. The CDR3, as DNA: TGTGCCACAACCGGGACAGGGGTCCGGGGGGACGAGCAGTACTTC.

The chain joins TRBV28 to TRBJ1-5; the D gene is possibly TRBD1 (5 bases). The CDR3 sequence is 14 residues long. Deletions cut 5 bases from V and 7 bases from J, with 15 bases between. CDR1 and CDR2 from the germline V gene are MDHEN and SYDVKM. DNA of the CDR3: TGTGCCAGCAGTATACAGGTCCAAGGGCAGCCCCAGCATTTT. As protein: CASSIQVQGQPQHF.

The genes are TRBV19 and TRBJ1-4; D may be TRBD1 (5 bases). CDR1 and CDR2 (germline): LNHDA, SQIVND (reference sequence). This CDR3 has 16 residues. V lost 5 bases and J lost 8, with 21 bases in between. The CDR3 bases are TGTGCCAGTAGTGATTCGAGAGGCAGGGATGGGGAAAAACTGTTTTTT. Translated, it gives CASSDSRGRDGEKLFF. Together with reference TRBV19 and TRBJ1-4, the CDR3 gives the full variable domain: DGGITQSPKYLFRKEGQNVTLSCEQNLNHDAMYWYRQDPGQGLRLIYYSQIVNDFQKGDIAEGYSVSREKKESFPLTVTSAQKNPTAFYLCASSDSRGRDGEKLFFGSGTQLSVL.

This clone appeared a few times. This chain uses TRBV5-1 with TRBJ2-5, with D perhaps TRBD2 (5 bases). The ends were cut back, 8 bases at V and 0 bases at J, with 17 bases in the middle. The CDR3 consists of 15 residues. The germline CDR1 and CDR2 sequences are SGHRS and YFSETQ. The CDR3 protein is CASRSRGHDQETQYF. The CDR3 DNA reads as TGCGCCAGTCGTTCTCGGGGTCACGACCAAGAGACCCAGTACTTC.

The CDR3 protein is CASSPRAGTGGAEQYF. DNA of the CDR3: TGTGCCAGCAGCCCTCGTGCTGGGACAGGGGGCGCCGAGCAGTACTTC. The gene calls are TRBV9 and TRBJ2-7; 12 bases match TRBD1. The CDR3 covers 16 residues. Trimming removed 4 bases from V and 6 bases from J; junction bases left unmatched: 11. CDR1 and CDR2 from the germline V gene are SGDLS and YYNGEE.

This clone has more than one count but fewer than ten. This sequence joins TRBV20-1 and TRBJ1-1; D remains unclear. There are 11 residues in the CDR3. Germline V CDR1 and CDR2: DFQATT, SNEGSKA (reference sequence). The ends were cut back, 5 bases at V and 3 bases at J, with 7 bases in the middle. The CDR3 bases are TGCAGTGCTCCCCGGGACACTGAAGCTTTCTTT. This gives the protein CSAPRDTEAFF.

CDR3 amino acids: CASAIGGTETQYF. CDR3 DNA: TGTGCCAGTGCAATAGGGGGCACAGAGACCCAGTACTTC. The chain recombines TRBV19 with TRBJ2-5; the match to TRBD1 covers 7 bases. Trimming took 8 bases from V and 4 from J; bases not matched to a gene: 7. Looked up from germline, CDR1 is LNHDA and CDR2 is SQIVND (reference sequence). The CDR3 extends over 13 amino acids.

The genes are TRBV11-2 and TRBJ1-4; 7 bases are a match to TRBD1. J was trimmed by 7 bases and V by 1 base; bases with no gene match: 6. Germline V lookup: CDR1 SGHAT, CDR2 FQNNGV. This CDR3 spans 15 amino acids. CDR3: CASSLVAGQVEKLFF. CDR3 sequence (DNA): TGTGCCAGCAGCTTAGTAGCCGGACAGGTTGAAAAACTGTTTTTT.

This clone has just one count. The chain couples TRBV2 to TRBJ1-2; D is unclear. CDR3 length: 12 residues. Per the germline V gene, CDR1 is SNHLY and CDR2 is FYNNEI. V gave up 6 bases and J gave up 7 bases, with 12 bases separating them. The CDR3 here is CASSGLLPGYTF. The CDR3 nucleotides are TGTGCCAGCAGCGGACTCCTACCTGGCTACACCTTC.

The rearrangement uses TRBV6-5 and TRBJ2-3; no firm D call. V lost 4 bases to trimming and J lost 1 base, with 9 bases between them. The CDR3 runs 14 residues. Germline loops: CDR1 MNHEY, CDR2 SVGAGI. This CDR3 reads CASSSPLRTDTQYF. The CDR3 bases are TGTGCCAGCAGTTCGCCACTCCGCACAGATACGCAGTATTTT.

V gene TRBV28 combines with J gene TRBJ1-4; the D gene is possibly TRBD1 (5 bases). Trimming left V 3 bases short and J 6 bases short, with 11 bases between. Germline CDR1 reads MDHEN; CDR2 reads SYDVKM. The CDR3 has 14 residues. For the CDR3, the DNA is TGTGCCAGCAGTTTTGGCAGGGTGGATGAAAAACTGTTTTTT. Translated, it gives CASSFGRVDEKLFF.

J is TRBJ2-1 and V is TRBV9; 10 nucleotides line up with TRBD2. The CDR3 totals 15 residues. The junction had 9 bases not matched to a gene; V was cut back by 4 bases and J by 8 bases. The germline V gene has CDR1 SGDLS and CDR2 YYNGEE. The CDR3 DNA is TGTGCCAGCAGCCCTTCGGGAGCGGGAGGGTATGAGCAGTTCTTC. Its protein is CASSPSGAGGYEQFF.

A few counts support this clone. This chain connects TRBV2 to TRBJ2-3, with 12 bases fitting TRBD2. In germline, CDR1 is SNHLY, CDR2 FYNNEI. This CDR3 region has 15 residues. J gave up 12 bases and V 0 bases, and 7 bases lay outside the gene matches. CDR3 nucleotide sequence: TGTGCCAGCAGTGAAGCGTTCCTAGCGGGGGGGGGTCAGTATTTT. The encoded protein is CASSEAFLAGGGQYF.

This clone was seen a handful of times. The chain employs TRBV29-1 and TRBJ1-3; 8 bases are shared with TRBD1. The germline gives CDR1 SQVTM, CDR2 ANQGSEA. The ends lost 7 bases at V and 0 bases at J; junction bases unmatched: 11. The CDR3 loop spans 16 amino acids. The CDR3: CSATGGTDSSGNTIYF. The CDR3 bases are TGCAGCGCCACAGGGGGGACAGACTCCTCTGGAAACACCATATATTTT.

V usage is TRBV2 and J usage is TRBJ1-1; D is possibly TRBD1 (6 bases). The CDR3 runs 14 residues. Trimming shortened V by 6 bases and J by 4 bases, and 15 bases separated the two germline ends. Germline CDR1 reads SNHLY; CDR2 reads FYNNEI. The CDR3 sequence is CASRSGTHSTEAFF. In DNA form, the CDR3 reads TGTGCCAGCAGATCCGGGACACACTCCACTGAAGCTTTCTTT.

V and J are TRBV5-5 and TRBJ1-5; the match to TRBD1 covers 10 bases. Germline CDR1 SGHKS, CDR2 YYEKEE (reference sequence). V trimming: 0 bases; J trimming: 6 bases; junction bases outside the gene matches: 6. The CDR3 extends over 16 amino acids. CDR3: CASSLAGQGSTQPQHF. CDR3 nucleotides: TGTGCCAGCAGCTTGGCGGGACAGGGGTCCACTCAGCCCCAGCATTTT.

V gene TRBV28 combines with J gene TRBJ2-5; 8 positions agree with TRBD1. There are 15 residues in the CDR3. V dropped 5 bases and J dropped 5; count of bases not matched to a gene: 10. CDR1 and CDR2 from the germline V gene are MDHEN and SYDVKM. The CDR3 region has the DNA TGTGCCAGCAGTACCAACCCAGGGGGCCGGGAGACCCAGTACTTC. Translating gives CASSTNPGGRETQYF.